This T cell receptor beta chain was sequenced during a study of blood T cells in healthy people across ages. The amount of total RNA extracted per sample was at least 5.5 micrograms. Sample-barcoded 5' priming and a J-beta primer mix drove a second PCR of about 7 to 11 cycles. MiXCR was run by TCRdb on the 5' RACE reads, yielding one entry per CDR3 protein. The data contain 650,000 to 800,000 distinct CDR3 sequences, 44% of them singletons. This clonotype has a handful of counts. Germline V gene data show CDR1 as LGHNA and CDR2 as YSLEER. The CDR3 runs 13 residues. V dropped 11 bases and J dropped 3 bases, with 16 bases sitting between them.

The chain couples TRBV4-3 to TRBJ1-1; D is undetermined. The clonotype was recovered from a man in his 60s in good health. The sample was blood. The CDR3 spells CAAAGGEDTEAFF. CDR3 coding DNA: TGCGCCGCAGCGGGAGGAGAGGACACTGAAGCTTTCTTT.